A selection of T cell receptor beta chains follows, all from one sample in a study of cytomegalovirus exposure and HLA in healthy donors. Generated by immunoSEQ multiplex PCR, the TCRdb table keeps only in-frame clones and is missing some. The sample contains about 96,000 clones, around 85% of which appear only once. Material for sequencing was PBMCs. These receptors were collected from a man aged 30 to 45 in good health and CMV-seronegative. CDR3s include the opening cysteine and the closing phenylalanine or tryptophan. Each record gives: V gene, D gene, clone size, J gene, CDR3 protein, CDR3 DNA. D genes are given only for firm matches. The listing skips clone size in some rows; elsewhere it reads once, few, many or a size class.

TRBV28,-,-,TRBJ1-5,CASSPRLGDQPQHF,TGTGCCAGCAGTCCCCGGTTAGGGGATCAGCCCCAGCATTTT
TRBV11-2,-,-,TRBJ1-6,CASSLDPAGDSPLHF,TGTGCCAGCAGCTTAGATCCGGCAGGGGATTCACCCCTCCACTTT
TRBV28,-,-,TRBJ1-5,CASSPPGNQPQHF,TGTGCCAGCAGTCCCCCGGGCAATCAGCCCCAGCATTTT
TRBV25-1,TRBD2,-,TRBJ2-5,CASSNGGVETQYF,TGTGCCAGCAGTAACGGGGGGGTAGAGACCCAGTACTTC
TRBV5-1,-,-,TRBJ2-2,CASSFDSPGTGELFF,TGCGCCAGCAGCTTCGACTCTCCGGGAACCGGGGAGCTGTTTTTT
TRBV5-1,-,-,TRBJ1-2,CASSMGAYPGYTF,TGCGCCAGCAGCATGGGGGCCTACCCTGGCTACACCTTC
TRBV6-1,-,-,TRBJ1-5,CASSEAGSNQPQHF,TGTGCCAGCAGTGAAGCTGGCAGTAATCAGCCCCAGCATTTT
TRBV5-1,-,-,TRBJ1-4,CASSFTTGPGEKLFF,TGCGCCAGCAGCTTTACGACAGGCCCGGGCGAAAAACTGTTTTTT
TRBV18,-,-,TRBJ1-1,CASSPPGSTGNTEAFF,TGTGCCAGCTCACCACCGGGTTCGACAGGGAACACTGAAGCTTTCTTT
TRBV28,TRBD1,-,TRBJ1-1,CASSLLRWGQGQGIAFF,TGTGCCAGCAGTTTATTAAGGTGGGGTCAAGGACAGGGTATAGCTTTCTTT
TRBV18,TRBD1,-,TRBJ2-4,CASSPYPGQGKNIQYF,TGTGCCAGCTCACCCTACCCGGGACAGGGGAAAAACATTCAGTACTTC
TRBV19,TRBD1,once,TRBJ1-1,CASTPGTGVNTEAFF,TGTGCCAGTACCCCGGGGACAGGGGTGAACACTGAAGCTTTCTTT
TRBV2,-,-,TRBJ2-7,CASSSRDNSYEQYF,TGTGCCAGCAGTAGCCGGGACAACTCCTACGAGCAGTACTTC
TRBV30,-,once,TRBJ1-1,CAWSVMGARDTEAFF,TGTGCCTGGAGTGTCATGGGGGCGCGGGACACTGAAGCTTTCTTT
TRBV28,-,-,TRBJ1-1,CASRTHSENTEAFF,TGTGCCAGCAGGACACATTCGGAGAACACTGAAGCTTTCTTT
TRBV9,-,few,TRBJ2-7,CASSQGTASSYEQYF,TGTGCCAGCAGCCAAGGGACTGCGAGCTCCTACGAGCAGTACTTC
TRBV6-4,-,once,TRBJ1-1,CASSQGRNTEAFF,TGTGCCAGCAGCCAAGGGAGGAACACTGAAGCTTTCTTT
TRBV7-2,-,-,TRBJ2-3,CASSSGINTDTQYF,TGTGCCAGCAGTTCCGGGATTAATACAGATACGCAGTATTTT
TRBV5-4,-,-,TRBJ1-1,CASSPEVGEVTEAFF,TGTGCCAGCAGCCCCGAGGTAGGGGAGGTCACTGAAGCTTTCTTT
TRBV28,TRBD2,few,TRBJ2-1,CASRSGTRYNEQFF,TGTGCCAGCAGGTCCGGGACTAGGTACAATGAGCAGTTCTTC
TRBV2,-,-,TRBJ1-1,CASSEGRGEAFF,TGTGCCAGCAGTGAGGGCAGGGGTGAAGCTTTCTTT
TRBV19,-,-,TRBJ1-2,CASSPIGGGYGYTF,TGTGCCAGTAGCCCAATCGGGGGGGGCTATGGCTACACCTTC
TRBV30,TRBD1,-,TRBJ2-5,CAWTGTAFSETQYF,TGTGCCTGGACCGGGACAGCCTTTTCAGAGACCCAGTACTTC
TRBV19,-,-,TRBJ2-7,CASSPPHGSSPYEQYF,TGTGCCAGTAGCCCCCCCCACGGGTCCTCGCCCTACGAGCAGTACTTC
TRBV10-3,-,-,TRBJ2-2,CAIRNGNKDTGELFF,TGTGCCATCCGCAACGGGAACAAGGACACCGGGGAGCTGTTTTTT
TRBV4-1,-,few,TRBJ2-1,CASSQLDILSYNEQFF,TGCGCCAGCAGCCAACTGGACATTTTATCCTACAATGAGCAGTTCTTC
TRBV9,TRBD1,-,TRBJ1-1,CASSAQETGRDTEAFF,TGTGCCAGCAGCGCCCAAGAGACAGGGAGAGACACTGAAGCTTTCTTT
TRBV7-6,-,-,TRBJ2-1,CASSLGLSSYNEQFF,TGTGCCAGCAGCTTAGGTCTTAGCTCCTACAATGAGCAGTTCTTC
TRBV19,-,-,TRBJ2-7,CASSTQTGSTYEQYF,TGTGCCAGTAGTACCCAGACGGGTTCTACCTACGAGCAGTACTTC
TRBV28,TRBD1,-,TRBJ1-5,CASSRRGRGNQPQHF,TGTGCCAGCAGTCGCAGGGGGCGCGGCAATCAGCCCCAGCATTTT
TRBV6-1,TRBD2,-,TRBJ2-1,CASSFTGTAGGEQFF,TGTGCCAGCAGTTTCACCGGGACTGCGGGGGGTGAGCAGTTCTTC
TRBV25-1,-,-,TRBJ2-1,CASSEWRGNNEQFF,TGTGCCAGCAGTGAATGGCGCGGTAACAATGAGCAGTTCTTC
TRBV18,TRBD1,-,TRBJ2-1,CASSLRQGSSNEQFF,TGTGCCAGCTCCCTCCGACAGGGCTCTTCGAATGAGCAGTTCTTC
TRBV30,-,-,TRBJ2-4,CAWSVGRRRAKNIQYF,TGTGCCTGGAGTGTGGGGCGAAGACGGGCCAAAAACATTCAGTACTTC
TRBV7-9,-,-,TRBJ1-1,CATPPNTGDPGTEAFF,TGTGCCACCCCCCCGAACACCGGGGATCCCGGCACTGAAGCTTTCTTT
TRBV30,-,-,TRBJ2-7,CAWDSRDEQYF,TGTGCCTGGGACAGCCGGGACGAGCAGTACTTC
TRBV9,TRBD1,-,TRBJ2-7,CASSVGQGRGYEQYF,TGTGCCAGCAGCGTAGGACAGGGCAGGGGCTACGAGCAGTACTTC
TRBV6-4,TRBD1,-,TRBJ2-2,CASSEQGATGELFF,TGTGCCAGCAGTGAACAGGGGGCCACCGGGGAGCTGTTTTTT
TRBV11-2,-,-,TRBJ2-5,CASSSQGETQYF,TGTGCCAGCAGCTCCCAGGGGGAGACCCAGTACTTC
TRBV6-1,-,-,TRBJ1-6,CASSEAKRNPYNSPLHF,TGTGCCAGCAGTGAAGCGAAGCGGAACCCTTATAATTCACCCCTCCACTTT
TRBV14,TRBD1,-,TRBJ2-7,CASSERGQGQQYF,TGTGCCAGCAGCGAAAGAGGACAGGGACAGCAGTACTTC
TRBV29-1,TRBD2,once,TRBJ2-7,CSAAGTKGNYEQYF,TGCAGCGCAGCGGGAACCAAGGGCAACTACGAGCAGTACTTC
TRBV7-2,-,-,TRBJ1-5,CASSSKFNQPQHF,TGTGCCAGCAGCTCCAAATTCAATCAGCCCCAGCATTTT
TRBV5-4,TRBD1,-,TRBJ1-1,CASRLQGARTEAFF,TGTGCCAGCAGACTACAGGGGGCAAGGACTGAAGCTTTCTTT
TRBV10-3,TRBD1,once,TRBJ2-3,CAIRTGQGTDTQYF,TGTGCCATCAGAACTGGACAGGGCACAGATACGCAGTATTTT
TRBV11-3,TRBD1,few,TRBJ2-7,CASSLDRVNPYEQYF,TGTGCCAGCAGCCTTGACAGGGTCAATCCCTACGAGCAGTACTTC
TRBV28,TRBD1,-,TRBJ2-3,CASGRTGDFTDTQYF,TGTGCCAGCGGGCGGACAGGGGATTTCACAGATACGCAGTATTTT
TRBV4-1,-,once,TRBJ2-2,CASSQGLGRNTGELFF,TGCGCCAGCAGCCAGGGACTCGGGAGGAACACCGGGGAGCTGTTTTTT
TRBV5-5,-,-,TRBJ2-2,CASSLRLNTGELFF,TGTGCCAGCAGCCTGAGGCTTAACACCGGGGAGCTGTTTTTT
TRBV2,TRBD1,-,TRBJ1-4,CASSRVGGVASEKLFF,TGTGCCAGCAGTCGGGTAGGGGGCGTAGCCAGTGAAAAACTGTTTTTT
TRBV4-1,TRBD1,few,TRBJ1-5,CASSQGDRGVQPQHF,TGCGCCAGCAGCCAAGGCGACAGGGGAGTCCAGCCCCAGCATTTT
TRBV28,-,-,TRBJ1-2,CASSSPSPGENYGYTF,TGTGCCAGCAGTTCCCCCAGCCCCGGGGAAAACTATGGCTACACCTTC
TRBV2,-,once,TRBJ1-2,CASSQMTDPSSFGYTF,TGTGCCAGCAGTCAGATGACAGATCCCAGCTCCTTTGGCTACACCTTC